These 10 T cell receptor beta chains share one sample of origin, sequenced in a study of identical twins. TCRdb called the 5' RACE reads again in MiXCR, with one record for every CDR3 protein. This sample has about 470,000 distinct CDR3 sequences, with roughly a quarter found just once. Another study also made use of these data, one on T cells expressing NK-cell markers.

Sequencing was performed on CD4+ T cells sorted from blood. The receptor source for this set is a woman aged 18-29 years in good health.

The V call is TRBV9, the J call TRBJ2-7, with 11 bases aligning to TRBD2. V shed 2 bases and J 2 bases; nucleotides not matched to a gene: 3. The V gene's germline CDR1 is SGDLS and CDR2 YYNGEE. The length of the CDR3 is 15 residues. In DNA form, the CDR3 reads TGTGCCAGCAGCGTTACTAGCGGGAGAGCCTACGAGCAGTACTTC. Encoded protein: CASSVTSGRAYEQYF.

This clonotype was recorded many times. The V and J genes are TRBV7-9 and TRBJ1-1, with no clear D. Germline CDR1 SEHNR, CDR2 FQNEAQ (reference sequence). V was shortened by 2 bases and J by 6 bases, with 10 bases between the two germline ends. This CDR3 has 13 amino acids. CDR3 protein: CASSLPGRPEAFF. The CDR3 coding sequence is TGTGCCAGCAGCTTACCCGGGAGGCCTGAAGCTTTCTTT.

The chain links TRBV2 to TRBJ1-1; the D is unclear. Germline CDR1 SNHLY, CDR2 FYNNEI. Trimming shortened V by 8 bases and J by 7 bases, and 17 bases separated the two germline ends. The CDR3 is made up of 13 amino acids. This CDR3 is CASALGGMGEAFF. The CDR3 nucleotides read TGTGCCAGCGCCCTAGGTGGGATGGGTGAAGCTTTCTTT. The variable domain in full, with the rest retrieved from reference TRBV2 and TRBJ1-1, is EPEVTQTPSHQVTQMGQEVILRCVPISNHLYFYWYRQILGQKVEFLVSFYNNEISEKSEIFDDQFSVERPDGSNFTLKIRSTKLEDSAMYFCASALGGMGEAFFGQGTRLTVV.

This clonotype was observed a few times. The chain carries TRBV15 and TRBJ1-2; the D is unclear. The CDR3 extends over 13 amino acids. CDR1 LNHNV and CDR2 YYDKDF come from the germline V gene (reference sequence). V lost 8 bases to trimming and J lost 4 bases, with 14 bases between them. This chain's CDR3 is CATALRGSYGYTF. In DNA, the CDR3 is TGTGCCACCGCTCTTCGAGGGAGCTATGGCTACACCTTC. Supplemented by reference TRBV15 and TRBJ1-2, the full variable domain reads DAMVIQNPRYQVTQFGKPVTLSCSQTLNHNVMYWYQQKSSQAPKLLFHYYDKDFNNEADTPDNFQSRRPNTSFCFLDIRSPGLGDTAMYLCATALRGSYGYTFGSGTRLTVV.

The chain uses TRBV7-2 and TRBJ2-1; 8 bases are a match to TRBD2. The trim removed 9 bases at V and 8 bases at J, leaving 9 bases unmatched. This CDR3 spans 13 amino acids. The germline V gene has CDR1 SGHTA and CDR2 FQGNSA. CDR3 nucleotides: TGTGCCAGTCGGCCAGCGGGAGTTTATGAGCAGTTCTTC. It codes for CASRPAGVYEQFF.

This clonotype was observed a handful of times. The gene calls are TRBV4-3 and TRBJ2-3; 13 bases are a match to TRBD2. After removal of 2 bases from V and 5 bases from J, the junction contained 10 bases not matched to a gene. The germline V gene has CDR1 LGHNA and CDR2 YSLEER. The CDR3 is 18 amino acids. CDR3 protein: CASSQRQGTSGTGDTQYF. In DNA, the CDR3 is TGCGCCAGCAGCCAAAGACAGGGGACTAGCGGGACGGGAGATACGCAGTATTTT.

The chain couples TRBV27 to TRBJ2-1; D is perhaps TRBD1 or TRBD2 (5 bases each). CDR3 length: 15 residues. The germline gives CDR1 MNHEY, CDR2 SMNVEV (reference sequence). Trimming removed 8 bases at V and 8 bases at J, with 22 bases between. As DNA, the CDR3 is TGTGCCAGCGCCGGACTTGGGACCGTTGGAGATGAGCAGTTCTTC. This gives the protein CASAGLGTVGDEQFF.

The V and J genes are TRBV6-1 and TRBJ1-1, with a tentative D call TRBD1 (6 bases). CDR3 length: 15 residues. Trimming left V 6 bases short and J 1 base short, with 15 bases between. From germline, CDR1 is MNHNS and CDR2 SASEGT. CDR3 sequence reads: CASRVGGIANTEAFF. The CDR3 nucleotides read TGTGCCAGCAGAGTAGGGGGTATCGCGAACACTGAAGCTTTCTTT.

This clonotype was counted between two and nine times. The V and J genes are TRBV12-3 or TRBV12-4 and TRBJ2-1; perhaps TRBD2 as D (5 bases). V lost 7 bases to trimming and J lost 0 bases, with 7 bases between them. CDR3 length: 13 residues. CDR3 coding DNA: TGTGCCAGCATTGGGAGCTCCTACAATGAGCAGTTCTTC. Translating it yields CASIGSSYNEQFF.

The chain uses TRBV7-2 and TRBJ2-7; D perhaps matches TRBD2 (6 bases). V lost 5 bases to trimming and J lost 5 bases, with 19 bases between them. Germline V gene lookup returns CDR1 SGHTA and CDR2 FQGNSA. The CDR3 length is 15 residues. The CDR3 region is CASSPQTSSANEQYF. In DNA form, the CDR3 reads TGTGCCAGCAGCCCCCAAACTAGCTCGGCCAACGAGCAGTACTTC.